This record covers a single TCR beta chain. This sample stems from a study of regulatory T cells in long-lasting Graves disease. The CDR3 is 15 amino acids. Per germline, CDR1 SGHDT and CDR2 YYEEEE. The trim removed 4 bases at V and 10 bases at J, leaving 9 bases unmatched. Relying on iRepertoire HTBI primers and Arm-PCR of CDR3 regions, the team built TCR beta libraries. Via MiXCR, TCRdb re-called the multiplex PCR reads, giving one row per CDR3 protein. There are 400,000 to 500,000 distinct CDR3 sequences in the sample; around 23% occur only once, and 14% lies in the top ten. Noted time point: persistent/refractory GD, antithyroid drugs over 5 years with positive TRAb. Researchers made the TCR library from RNA that was extracted from PBMCs.

The clonotype originates from a female donor with Graves disease. Sequencing was performed on peripheral blood mononuclear cells (PBMCs), taken when the disease was refractory, from a patient treated with antithyroid drugs. The V and J genes are TRBV5-6 and TRBJ1-5; 12 bases are a match to TRBD1. The chain's CDR3 is CASSTGQGARGPQHF. The CDR3 region has the DNA TGTGCCAGCAGCACGGGACAGGGGGCGCGTGGACCCCAGCATTTT.